This T cell receptor (beta chain) was sequenced in a study of identifying expanded T cells in peripheral blood. Overall study results and limits: Approximately two-week clone count variance significantly increased as total template count grew. Over about two and four weeks, about 15 and 19 clones changed, versus roughly 1.2 between replicates.

The repertoire was sequenced with immunoSEQ multiplex PCR; TCRdb's copy has only in-frame clones and lacks some. Of 100,000 or so clones detected, roughly 88% appear once; the ten largest clones hold just over 5.5%. V lost 1 base, J lost 4 bases, and 6 bases stayed unmatched. CDR1 is SGHNT, CDR2 YYREEE, per germline (reference sequence). This CDR3 comprises 15 residues. On this clone itself: Its antigen is as yet unknown.

The rearrangement uses TRBV5-4 and TRBJ2-7; 9 bases map to TRBD1. The sequence came from a person aged 18 to 70 in good health. Sequencing was carried out using blood. This CDR3 is CASSLSGQGRYEQYF. CDR3 nucleotides: TGTGCCAGCAGCTTGTCCGGACAGGGGAGGTACGAGCAGTACTTC.